This T cell receptor (beta chain) derives from a study of T cell repertoires in urothelial bladder cancer (dated by TCRdb to between 2018 and 2020). For the wider study: Of the roughly twelve resected lesions, three were clinically staged as cT0, three as cTa, three as cT1 and three as cT2 or greater. TCR repertoire clonality in bladder tumors was compared with TCR repertoire clonality in benign bladder inflammation. Some 11 patients with bladder lesions who were undergoing transurethral resection were prospectively identified. Some 11 resected bladder lesions, consisting of urothelial carcinoma (UC+) and benign (UC-) specimens, were examined. The research as a whole found: Urothelial carcinoma specimens contained fewer T cells than benign specimens, with a median of approximately 5,100 versus 26,000. In carcinoma specimens, one T-cell clone made up as much as 17% of infiltrating lymphocytes, versus over 1.5% in benign specimens. Median tumor infiltrating lymphocyte percentage was 1.5% to 2.5% in carcinoma specimens and 12% in benign specimens.

Bladder lesion specimens were collected at transurethral resection and stored at -80C. DNA was isolated from bladder specimens obtained during transurethral resection. The TCR beta chain CDR3 region was sequenced with the immunoSEQ assay. The paper's processing steps were these. T-cell fraction, clonal dominance and maximum TCR clone frequency were calculated for each specimen. TCRdb carries this immuneACCESS record with in-frame sequences only. Its versions omit some clonotypes, under half of them owing to an unresolved V gene in the studies checked, with the rest unexplained. V and J calls and clone size follow that table, whereas D and trimming were derived from the DNA. The sample records about 13,000 clones, 55% to 80% of which are singletons. The ten top clones hold 8% to 9% of the sample. As to this clone: The antigen this receptor binds is unknown. The record has no base qualities; no much larger clone is one base away.

The specimen sequenced was tumor-infiltrating cells from bladder cancer. The receptor comes from a human donor with urothelial carcinoma.

The bases read TGTGCCAGCAGCCCGGGACAGGAAGAGACCCAGTACTTC. It encodes CASSPGQEETQYF. The sequence is built from TRBV6-1 and TRBJ2-5; 8 junctional bases match TRBD1. Trimming leaves V shorter by 6 bases and J shorter by 3 bases, with the junction holding 3 bases beyond the gene matches. CDR3 length: 13 amino acids, cysteine to phenylalanine. Only the CDR3 portion is preserved as DNA: 39 bases, with reading frame beginning at the first base. According to the germline V gene, CDR1 reads MNHNS and CDR2 reads SASEGT.